This T cell receptor beta chain was recovered during a study of blood T cells in healthy people across ages. Study outcomes and limitations: Higher diversity and more naive CD4+ cells were features of long-lived donors, compared to aged donors.

Germline assignment: CDR1 MNHEY and CDR2 SMNVEV (reference sequence). CDR3 length equals 15 residues. Trimming removed 1 base from V and 0 bases from J, with 9 bases in between. A sample-barcoded 5' primer and a J-beta primer mix were used in a second PCR of roughly 6 to 11 cycles. TCRdb ran MiXCR on the 5' RACE reads and lists one entry per CDR3 protein. The data show approximately 490,000 distinct CDR3 sequences, less than 25% seen once. This clonotype was seen only a few times. No antigen is known for it. These data were also reused for a study on T cells of mothers and their children. That source adds: Versus unrelated pairs, overlap was slightly higher in related mother-child pairs, without reaching significance.

The TCR was taken from a boy aged 5-17 years in good health. Sequencing input: blood. The chain couples TRBV27 to TRBJ1-1; TRBD1 is a possible D gene (5 bases). The CDR3 nucleotides are TGTGCCAGCAGTTTATATCCAGGGTTGAACACTGAAGCTTTCTTT. Its translation is CASSLYPGLNTEAFF.